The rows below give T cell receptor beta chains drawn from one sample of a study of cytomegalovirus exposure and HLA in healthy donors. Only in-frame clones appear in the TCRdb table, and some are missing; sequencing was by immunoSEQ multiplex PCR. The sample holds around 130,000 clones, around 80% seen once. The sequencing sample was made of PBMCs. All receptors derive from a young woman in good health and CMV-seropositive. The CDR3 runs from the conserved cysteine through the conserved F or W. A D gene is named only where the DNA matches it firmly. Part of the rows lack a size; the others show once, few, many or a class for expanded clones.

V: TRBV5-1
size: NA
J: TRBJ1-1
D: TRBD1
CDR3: CASSLGQGNTKAFF
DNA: TGCGCCAGCAGCCTGGGACAGGGTAACACTAAAGCTTTCTTT

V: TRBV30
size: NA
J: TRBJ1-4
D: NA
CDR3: CAWRVGAGEKLFF
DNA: TGTGCCTGGAGAGTAGGGGCCGGTGAAAAACTGTTTTTT

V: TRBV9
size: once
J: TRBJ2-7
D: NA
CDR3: CASSPPRGREQYF
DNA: TGTGCCAGCAGCCCCCCACGGGGTCGGGAGCAGTACTTC

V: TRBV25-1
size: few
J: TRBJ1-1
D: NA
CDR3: CASSAGTLNTEAFF
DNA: TGTGCCAGCAGCGCCGGGACACTGAACACTGAAGCTTTCTTT

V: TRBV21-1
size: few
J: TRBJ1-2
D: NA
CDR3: CASSFRTGGNYGYTF
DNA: TGTGCCAGCAGCTTTCGGACAGGGGGTAACTATGGCTACACCTTC

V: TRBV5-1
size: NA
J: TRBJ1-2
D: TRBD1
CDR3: CASSPGQGEGYTF
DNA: TGCGCCAGCAGCCCGGGACAGGGGGAAGGCTACACCTTC

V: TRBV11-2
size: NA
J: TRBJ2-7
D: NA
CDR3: CASSYIYEQYF
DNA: TGTGCCAGCAGCTACATCTACGAGCAGTACTTC

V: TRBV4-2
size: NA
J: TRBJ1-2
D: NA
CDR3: CASSQDRTAYGYTF
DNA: TGTGCCAGCAGCCAAGATCGGACAGCCTATGGCTACACCTTC

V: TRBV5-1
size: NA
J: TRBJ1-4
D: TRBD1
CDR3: CASSVRTGGNEKLFF
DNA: TGCGCCAGCAGCGTCCGGACAGGGGGAAATGAAAAACTGTTTTTT

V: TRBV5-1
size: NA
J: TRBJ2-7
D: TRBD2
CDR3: CASSLEGGSEQYF
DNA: TGCGCCAGCAGCTTGGAGGGAGGGTCCGAGCAGTACTTC

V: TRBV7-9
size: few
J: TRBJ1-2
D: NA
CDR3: CASSLGAGWDYGYTF
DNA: TGTGCCAGCAGCTTAGGGGCGGGCTGGGACTATGGCTACACCTTC

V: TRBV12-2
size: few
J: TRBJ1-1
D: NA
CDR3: CASRLGLRGDGTEAFF
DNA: TGTGCAAGTCGCTTAGGCCTCCGGGGTGACGGGACTGAAGCTTTCTTT

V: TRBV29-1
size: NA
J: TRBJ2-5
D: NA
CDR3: CSVRGRLEGQETQYF
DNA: TGCAGCGTTCGTGGTAGACTAGAGGGCCAAGAGACCCAGTACTTC

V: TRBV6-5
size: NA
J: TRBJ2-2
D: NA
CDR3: CASERTATGELFF
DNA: TGTGCCAGCGAAAGGACAGCCACCGGGGAGCTGTTTTTT

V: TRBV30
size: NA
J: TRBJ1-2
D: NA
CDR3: CAWSVIRVGLYTF
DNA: TGTGCCTGGAGTGTAATTCGGGTCGGCCTCTACACCTTC

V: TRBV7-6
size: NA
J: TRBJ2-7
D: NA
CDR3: CASSFPGMNEQYF
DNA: TGTGCCAGCAGCTTTCCGGGGATGAACGAGCAGTACTTC

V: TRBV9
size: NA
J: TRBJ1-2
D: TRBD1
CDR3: CASSVAGGNYGYTF
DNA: TGTGCCAGCAGCGTAGCAGGGGGGAACTATGGCTACACCTTC

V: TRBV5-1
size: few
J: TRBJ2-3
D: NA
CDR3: CASSLGGPRGDTQYF
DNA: TGCGCCAGCAGCTTGGGGGGGCCCCGCGGAGATACGCAGTATTTT

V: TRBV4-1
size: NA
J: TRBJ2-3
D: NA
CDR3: CASSQANWDSLADTQYF
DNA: TGCGCCAGCAGCCAAGCGAACTGGGACTCTTTGGCAGATACGCAGTATTTT

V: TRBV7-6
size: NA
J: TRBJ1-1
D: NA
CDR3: CASSSQGMNTEAFF
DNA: TGTGCCAGCAGCTCACAGGGAATGAACACTGAAGCTTTCTTT

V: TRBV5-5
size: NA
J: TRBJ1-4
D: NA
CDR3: CASSLETGKYEKLFF
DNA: TGTGCCAGCAGCTTGGAGACGGGAAAGTATGAAAAACTGTTTTTT

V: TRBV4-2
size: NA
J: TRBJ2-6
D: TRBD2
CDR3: CASSQDLQREYSGANVLTF
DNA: TGTGCCAGCAGCCAAGATCTCCAGCGGGAGTACTCTGGGGCCAACGTCCTGACTTTC

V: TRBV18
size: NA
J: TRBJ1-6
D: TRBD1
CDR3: CASSQTDRGYSPLHF
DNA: TGTGCCAGCTCACAAACGGACAGGGGTTATTCACCCCTCCACTTT

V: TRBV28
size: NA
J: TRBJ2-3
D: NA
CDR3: CASSSTDTQYF
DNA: TGTGCCAGCAGCTCCACAGATACGCAGTATTTT

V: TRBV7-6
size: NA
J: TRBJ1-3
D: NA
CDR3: CASSLGEEGNTIYF
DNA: TGTGCCAGCAGCCTAGGGGAGGAGGGAAACACCATATATTTT

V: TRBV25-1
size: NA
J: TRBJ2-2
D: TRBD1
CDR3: CASSTRDSLRELFF
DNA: TGTGCCAGCAGTACCCGGGACAGTCTGCGGGAGCTGTTTTTT

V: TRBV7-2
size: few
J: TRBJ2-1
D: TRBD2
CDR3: CASSSPLARHSYNEQFF
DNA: TGTGCCAGCAGCTCCCCACTAGCGCGTCACTCCTACAATGAGCAGTTCTTC

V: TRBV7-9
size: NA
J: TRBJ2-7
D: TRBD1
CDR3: CASSSQGADEQYF
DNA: TGTGCCAGCAGCTCACAGGGGGCCGACGAGCAGTACTTC

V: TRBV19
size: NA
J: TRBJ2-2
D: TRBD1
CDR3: CASSVIRTGGTGELFF
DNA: TGTGCCAGTAGTGTAATTCGGACAGGGGGCACCGGGGAGCTGTTTTTT

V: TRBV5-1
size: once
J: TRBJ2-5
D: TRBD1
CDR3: CASSLGTGQETQYF
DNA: TGCGCCAGCAGCTTGGGGACAGGTCAAGAGACCCAGTACTTC

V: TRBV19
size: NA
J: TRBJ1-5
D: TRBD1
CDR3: CASISSGTENFQPQHF
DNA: TGTGCCAGTATCTCGTCCGGGACAGAGAACTTTCAGCCCCAGCATTTT

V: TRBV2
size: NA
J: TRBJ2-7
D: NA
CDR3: CASSGYSSSYEQYF
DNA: TGTGCCAGCAGTGGGTACAGTAGCTCCTACGAGCAGTACTTC

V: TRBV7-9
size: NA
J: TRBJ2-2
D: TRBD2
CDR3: CASSLAGGLAGTGELFF
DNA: TGTGCCAGCAGCTTAGCCGGGGGACTAGCGGGAACCGGGGAGCTGTTTTTT

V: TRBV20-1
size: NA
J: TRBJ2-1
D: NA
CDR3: CSAQSNNEQFF
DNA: TGCAGTGCACAAAGTAACAATGAGCAGTTCTTC

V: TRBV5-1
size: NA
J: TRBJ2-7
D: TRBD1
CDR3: CASSLTGVEYEQYF
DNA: TGCGCCAGCAGCCTAACAGGGGTCGAGTACGAGCAGTACTTC

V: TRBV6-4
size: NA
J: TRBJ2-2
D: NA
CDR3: CASSDQGEDGELFF
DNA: TGTGCCAGCAGTGACCAGGGTGAGGACGGGGAGCTGTTTTTT

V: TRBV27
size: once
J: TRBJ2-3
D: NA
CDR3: CASRGGGGADTQYF
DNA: TGTGCCAGCAGAGGAGGCGGGGGCGCAGATACGCAGTATTTT

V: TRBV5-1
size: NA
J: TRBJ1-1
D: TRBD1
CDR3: CASNHQGGPEAFF
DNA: TGCGCCAGCAACCACCAGGGGGGCCCTGAAGCTTTCTTT

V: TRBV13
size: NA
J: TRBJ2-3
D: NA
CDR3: CASSFPGGGTDTQYF
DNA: TGTGCCAGCAGCTTCCCCGGAGGGGGCACAGATACGCAGTATTTT

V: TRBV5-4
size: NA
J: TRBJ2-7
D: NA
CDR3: CASSSSYEQYF
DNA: TGTGCCAGCAGCTCTTCCTACGAGCAGTACTTC